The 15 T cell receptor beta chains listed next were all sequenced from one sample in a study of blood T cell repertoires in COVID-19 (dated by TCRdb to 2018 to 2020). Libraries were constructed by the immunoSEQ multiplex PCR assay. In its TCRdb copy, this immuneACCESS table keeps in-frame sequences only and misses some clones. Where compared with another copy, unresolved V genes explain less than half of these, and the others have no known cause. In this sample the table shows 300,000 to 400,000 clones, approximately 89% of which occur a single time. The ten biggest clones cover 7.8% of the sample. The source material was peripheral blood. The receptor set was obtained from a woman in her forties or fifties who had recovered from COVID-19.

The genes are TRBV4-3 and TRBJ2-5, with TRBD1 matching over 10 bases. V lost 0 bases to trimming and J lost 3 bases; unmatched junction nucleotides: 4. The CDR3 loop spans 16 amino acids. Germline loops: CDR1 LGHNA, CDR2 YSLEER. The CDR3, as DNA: TGCGCCAGCAGCCAAGATATGGGGACAGGGGAAGAGACCCAGTACTTC. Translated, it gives CASSQDMGTGEETQYF.

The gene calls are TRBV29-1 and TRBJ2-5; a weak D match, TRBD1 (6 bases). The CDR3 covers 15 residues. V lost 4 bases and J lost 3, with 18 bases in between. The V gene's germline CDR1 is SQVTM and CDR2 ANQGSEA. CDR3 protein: CSVVLSPGQKETQYF. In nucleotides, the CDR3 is TGCAGCGTTGTCCTTAGTCCGGGACAAAAAGAGACCCAGTACTTC.

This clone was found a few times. CDR3 loop: CASSIQGQYYEQYF. CDR3 DNA: TGTGCCAGTAGTATACAGGGGCAATACTACGAGCAGTACTTC. This chain links TRBV19 with TRBJ2-7; the D gene is possibly TRBD1 (6 bases). Germline V gene sequence: CDR1 LNHDA, CDR2 SQIVND (reference sequence). This CDR3 region has 14 residues. V lost 2 bases and J 3 bases, leaving 11 bases between the germline ends.

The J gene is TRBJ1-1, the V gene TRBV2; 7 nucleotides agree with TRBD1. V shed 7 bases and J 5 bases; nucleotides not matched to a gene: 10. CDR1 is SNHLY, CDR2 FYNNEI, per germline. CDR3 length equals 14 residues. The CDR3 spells CASILTGARTEAFF. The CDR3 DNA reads TGTGCCAGCATACTTACAGGGGCTAGGACTGAAGCTTTCTTT. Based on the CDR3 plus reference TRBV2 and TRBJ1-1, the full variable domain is EPEVTQTPSHQVTQMGQEVILRCVPISNHLYFYWYRQILGQKVEFLVSFYNNEISEKSEIFDDQFSVERPDGSNFTLKIRSTKLEDSAMYFCASILTGARTEAFFGQGTRLTVV.

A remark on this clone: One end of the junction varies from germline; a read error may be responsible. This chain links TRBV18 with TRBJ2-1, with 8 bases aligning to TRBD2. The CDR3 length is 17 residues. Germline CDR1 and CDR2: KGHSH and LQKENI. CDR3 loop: CASSPRGQSYSGIFLVF. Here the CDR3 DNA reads TGTGCCAGCTCACCACGAGGACAGAGCTATAGCGGGATATTTTTGGTCTTC.

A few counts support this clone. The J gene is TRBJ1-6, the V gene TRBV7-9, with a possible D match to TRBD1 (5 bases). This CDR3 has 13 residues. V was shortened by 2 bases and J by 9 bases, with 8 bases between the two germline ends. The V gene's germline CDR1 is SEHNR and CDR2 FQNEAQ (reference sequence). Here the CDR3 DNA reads TGTGCCAGCAGCTTACAGGGCGGTTCACCCCTCCACTTT. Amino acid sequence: CASSLQGGSPLHF.

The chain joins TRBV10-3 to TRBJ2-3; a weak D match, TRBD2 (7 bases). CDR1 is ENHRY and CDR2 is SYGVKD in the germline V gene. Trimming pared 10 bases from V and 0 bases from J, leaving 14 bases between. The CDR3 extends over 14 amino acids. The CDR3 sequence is CANRGARSTDTQYF. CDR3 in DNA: TGTGCCAACCGGGGGGCCCGCAGCACAGATACGCAGTATTTT.

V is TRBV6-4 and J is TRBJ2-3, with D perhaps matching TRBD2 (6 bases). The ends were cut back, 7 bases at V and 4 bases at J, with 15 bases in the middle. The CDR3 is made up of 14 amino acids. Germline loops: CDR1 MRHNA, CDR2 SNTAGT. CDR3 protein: CASMAGRGSDTQYF. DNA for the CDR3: TGTGCCAGCATGGCGGGGAGAGGCTCAGATACGCAGTATTTT.

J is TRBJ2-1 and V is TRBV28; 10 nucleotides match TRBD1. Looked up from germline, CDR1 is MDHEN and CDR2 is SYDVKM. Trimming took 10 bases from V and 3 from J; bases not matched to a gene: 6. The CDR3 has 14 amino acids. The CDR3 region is CATTGQGNYNEQFF. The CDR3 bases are TGTGCCACCACGGGACAGGGGAACTACAATGAGCAGTTCTTC.

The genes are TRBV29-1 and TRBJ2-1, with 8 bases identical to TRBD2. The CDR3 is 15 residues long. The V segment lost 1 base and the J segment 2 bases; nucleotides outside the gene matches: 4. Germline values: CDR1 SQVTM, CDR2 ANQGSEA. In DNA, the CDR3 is TGCAGCGTTGAAGGTCTTAGCGGGACCTACAATGAGCAGTTCTTC. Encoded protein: CSVEGLSGTYNEQFF.

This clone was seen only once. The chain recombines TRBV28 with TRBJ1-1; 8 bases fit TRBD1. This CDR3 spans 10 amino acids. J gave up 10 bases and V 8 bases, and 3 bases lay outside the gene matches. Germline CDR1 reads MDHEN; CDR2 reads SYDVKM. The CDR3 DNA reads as TGTGCCAGCTCAGGGACAGGAGCTTTCTTT. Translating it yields CASSGTGAFF.

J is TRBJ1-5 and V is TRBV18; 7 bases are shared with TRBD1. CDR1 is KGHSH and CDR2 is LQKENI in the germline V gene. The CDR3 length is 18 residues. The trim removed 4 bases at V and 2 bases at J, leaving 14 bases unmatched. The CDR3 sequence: CASSLLIHRGVGNQPQHF. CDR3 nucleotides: TGTGCCAGCTCACTTCTCATTCACAGGGGTGTGGGCAATCAGCCCCAGCATTTT.

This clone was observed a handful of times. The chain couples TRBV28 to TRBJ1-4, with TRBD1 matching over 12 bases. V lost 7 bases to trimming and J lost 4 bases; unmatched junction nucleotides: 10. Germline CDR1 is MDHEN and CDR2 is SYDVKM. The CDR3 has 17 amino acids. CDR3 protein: CASTPLGTGGLNEKLFF. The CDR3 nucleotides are TGTGCCAGCACTCCTTTGGGGACAGGGGGCCTTAATGAAAAACTGTTTTTT.

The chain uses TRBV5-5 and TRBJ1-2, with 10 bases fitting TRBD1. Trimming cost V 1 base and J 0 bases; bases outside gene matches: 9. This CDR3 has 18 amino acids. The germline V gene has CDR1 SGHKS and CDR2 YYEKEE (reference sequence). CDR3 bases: TGTGCCAGCAGCTTGTCCCGGGACAGGGGCTTAGCTAACTATGGCTACACCTTC. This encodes CASSLSRDRGLANYGYTF. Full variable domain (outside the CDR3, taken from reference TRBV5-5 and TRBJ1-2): DAGVTQSPTHLIKTRGQQVTLRCSPISGHKSVSWYQQVLGQGPQFIFQYYEKEERGRGNFPDRFSARQFPNYSSELNVNALLLGDSALYLCASSLSRDRGLANYGYTFGSGTRLTVV.

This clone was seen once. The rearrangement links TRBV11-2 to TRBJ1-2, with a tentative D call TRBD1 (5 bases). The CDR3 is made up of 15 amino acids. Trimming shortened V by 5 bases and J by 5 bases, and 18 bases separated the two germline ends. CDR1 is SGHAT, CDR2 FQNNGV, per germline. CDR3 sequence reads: CASSPTGYLYYGYTF. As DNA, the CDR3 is TGTGCCAGCAGCCCAACAGGATATCTTTATTATGGCTACACCTTC.